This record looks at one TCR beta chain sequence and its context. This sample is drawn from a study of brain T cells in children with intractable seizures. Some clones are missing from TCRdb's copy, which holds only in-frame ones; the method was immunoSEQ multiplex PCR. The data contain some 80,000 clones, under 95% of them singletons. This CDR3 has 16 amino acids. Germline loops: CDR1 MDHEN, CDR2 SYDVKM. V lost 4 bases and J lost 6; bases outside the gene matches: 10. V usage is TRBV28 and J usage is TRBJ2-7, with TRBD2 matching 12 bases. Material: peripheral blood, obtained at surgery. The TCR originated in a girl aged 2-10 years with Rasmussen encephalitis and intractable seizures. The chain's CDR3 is CASSSRTSGVFFEQYF. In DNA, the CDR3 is TGTGCCAGCAGTTCACGGACTAGCGGGGTTTTTTTCGAGCAGTACTTC. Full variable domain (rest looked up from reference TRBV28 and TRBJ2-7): DVKVTQSSRYLVKRTGEKVFLECVQDMDHENMFWYRQDPGLGLRLIYFSYDVKMKEKGDIPEGYSVSREKKERFSLILESASTNQTSMYLCASSSRTSGVFFEQYFGPGTRLTVT.